Presented here are 13 T cell receptor beta chains from one specimen sequenced in a study of response to subunit inactivated influenza vaccine. TCRdb independently ran MiXCR on the RT-PCR reads; one entry per CDR3 protein. There are more than 550,000 distinct CDR3 sequences in the sample; about 11% occur only once, and around 10% lies in the top ten. These data were likewise used in another study, on T cells expressing NK-cell markers. That paper adds: Libraries used 5'RACE template switching adding universal primer site and UMIs.

Sequencing used PBMCs from blood, obtained on the day of vaccination. These receptor sequences come from a man aged 50-59 years who received an inactivated influenza vaccine.

This clonotype came up a few times. This chain links TRBV6-2 or TRBV6-3 with TRBJ1-5, with D hard to call. V was shortened by 5 bases and J by 3 bases, with 11 bases between the two germline ends. This CDR3 has 14 amino acids. Germline V gene lookup returns CDR1 MNHEY and CDR2 SVGEGT. As DNA, the CDR3 is TGTGCCAGCAGTCCCGCTGGGTACAATCAGCCCCAGCATTTT. It is translated as CASSPAGYNQPQHF.

This clonotype came up a few times. The chain has TRBV28 and TRBJ2-7; D unresolved. The germline V and J ends were trimmed by 7 bases and 2 bases, with 12 bases remaining between them. Germline lookup yields CDR1 MDHEN and CDR2 SYDVKM. The CDR3 sequence is 13 residues long. The CDR3 DNA follows: TGTGCCAGCAAAAGTGGAATAACCTACGAGCAGTACTTC. It yields the protein CASKSGITYEQYF.

This clonotype was picked up a small number of times. V gene TRBV12-3 or TRBV12-4 combines with J gene TRBJ2-3, with 9 nucleotides matching TRBD2. J gave up 11 bases and V 5 bases, and 14 bases lay outside the gene matches. The length of the CDR3 is 15 residues. The CDR3 nucleotides are TGTGCCAGCAGTCTGGCTAGCGGGGCCCCCAGGTGGCAGTATTTT. It yields the protein CASSLASGAPRWQYF.

This clonotype was counted only a few times. CDR3 sequence (DNA): TGTGCCAGCAGTTATGTTGCGTCGGGTTCCTACGAGCAGTACTTC. It specifies CASSYVASGSYEQYF. V usage is TRBV6-2 or TRBV6-3 and J usage is TRBJ2-7, with unresolved D. The CDR3 runs 15 residues. The germline CDR1 and CDR2 sequences are MNHEY and SVGEGT. V dropped 3 bases and J dropped 1 base, with 13 bases sitting between them.

This clonotype has just a few counts. The CDR3 loop is CASSLIWGTGANVLTF. The CDR3 DNA reads as TGTGCCAGCAGCTTGATTTGGGGGACTGGGGCCAACGTCCTGACTTTC. The rearrangement links TRBV11-2 to TRBJ2-6; D might be TRBD1 or TRBD2, each matching 5 bases. The CDR3 contains 16 residues. Germline V gene data show CDR1 as SGHAT and CDR2 as FQNNGV. With 3 bases removed from V and 2 bases from J, the gap between germline ends came to 11 bases.

V gene TRBV20-1 combines with J gene TRBJ2-2; 7 nucleotides line up with TRBD2. The germline CDR1 and CDR2 sequences are DFQATT and SNEGSKA (reference sequence). V dropped 5 bases and J dropped 0; count of bases not matched to a gene: 3. The CDR3 has 14 amino acids. For the CDR3, the DNA is TGCAGTGCTGGGAGGGCCGCGAACACCGGGGAGCTGTTTTTT. Residues: CSAGRAANTGELFF.

This chain joins TRBV5-1 and TRBJ1-1; D gene ambiguous. V was trimmed by 5 bases and J by 4 bases, leaving 21 bases between them. This CDR3 comprises 16 residues. Germline CDR1 and CDR2: SGHRS and YFSETQ. Here the CDR3 DNA reads TGCGCCAGCAGTCTGGCGGCAGGCTACCCGACCACTGAAGCTTTCTTT. Encoded protein: CASSLAAGYPTTEAFF.

This chain links TRBV27 with TRBJ2-1; D possibly matches TRBD1 or TRBD2 (6 bases each). The CDR3 extends over 15 amino acids. The germline V and J ends were trimmed by 3 bases and 4 bases, with 13 bases remaining between them. Germline V gene sequence: CDR1 MNHEY, CDR2 SMNVEV (reference sequence). CDR3 nucleotide sequence: TGTGCCAGCAGTTTGGGGGCGGGGAATTACAATGAGCAGTTCTTC. Its translation: CASSLGAGNYNEQFF.

The table lists this clonotype with many counts. The rearrangement joins TRBV12-3 or TRBV12-4 to TRBJ1-5; D is undetermined. V shed 0 bases and J shed 0 bases, with 3 bases lying between them. The CDR3 consists of 14 residues. As DNA, the CDR3 is TGTGCCAGCAGTTTAGCGGATAGCAATCAGCCCCAGCATTTT. Its translation: CASSLADSNQPQHF.

This clonotype was detected only a few times. The chain carries TRBV18 and TRBJ2-3, with D possibly called TRBD1 or TRBD2 (5 bases each). V was shortened by 0 bases and J by 2 bases, with 18 bases between the two germline ends. Germline CDR1 reads KGHSH; CDR2 reads LQKENI. CDR3 length: 18 amino acids. The CDR3 loop reads CASSPPGRVWTDTDTQYF. CDR3 in DNA: TGTGCCAGCTCACCACCGGGGCGGGTTTGGACCGACACAGATACGCAGTATTTT. Full variable domain (remainder filled in from reference TRBV18 and TRBJ2-3): NAGVMQNPRHLVRRRGQEARLRCSPMKGHSHVYWYRQLPEEGLKFMVYLQKENIIDESGMPKERFSAEFPKEGPSILRIQQVVRGDSAAYFCASSPPGRVWTDTDTQYFGPGTRLTVL.

The rearrangement joins TRBV20-1 to TRBJ2-2; TRBD2 matches at 8 bases. CDR1 is DFQATT and CDR2 is SNEGSKA in the germline V gene (reference sequence). This CDR3 comprises 17 residues. V lost 0 bases, J lost 2 bases, and 8 bases stayed unmatched. The CDR3 spells CSARDLRRGGNTGELFF. The CDR3 DNA reads TGCAGTGCTAGAGACCTCCGCCGGGGGGGCAACACCGGGGAGCTGTTTTTT.

The sample holds a few counts of this clonotype. The V call is TRBV12-3 or TRBV12-4, the J call TRBJ2-4; TRBD2 aligns across 7 bases. V lost 4 bases and J lost 0; bases outside the gene matches: 6. This CDR3 is built from 16 residues. The DNA of the CDR3 is TGTGCCAGCAGTTCGAGTCTAGCGGTAGCCAAAAACATTCAGTACTTC. It translates to CASSSSLAVAKNIQYF.

This chain links TRBV24-1 with TRBJ2-1; D is perhaps TRBD2 (6 bases). With 7 bases removed from V and 6 bases from J, the gap between germline ends came to 15 bases. The CDR3 loop spans 14 amino acids. The germline V gene encodes CDR1 KGHDR and CDR2 SFDVKD. The CDR3 region is CATRPGVVGNEQFF. The CDR3 nucleotides read TGTGCCACCAGGCCGGGGGTGGTGGGCAATGAGCAGTTCTTC.